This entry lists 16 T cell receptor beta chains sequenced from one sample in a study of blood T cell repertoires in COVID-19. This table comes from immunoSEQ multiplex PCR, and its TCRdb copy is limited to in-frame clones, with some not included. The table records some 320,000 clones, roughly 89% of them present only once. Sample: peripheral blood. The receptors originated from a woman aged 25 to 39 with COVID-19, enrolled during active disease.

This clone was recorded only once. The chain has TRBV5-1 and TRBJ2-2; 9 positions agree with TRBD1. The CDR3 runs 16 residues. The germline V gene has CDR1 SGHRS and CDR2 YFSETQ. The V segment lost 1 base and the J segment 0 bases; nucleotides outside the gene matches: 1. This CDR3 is CASSLRDRANTGELFF. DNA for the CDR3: TGCGCCAGCAGCTTGAGGGACAGGGCGAACACCGGGGAGCTGTTTTTT.

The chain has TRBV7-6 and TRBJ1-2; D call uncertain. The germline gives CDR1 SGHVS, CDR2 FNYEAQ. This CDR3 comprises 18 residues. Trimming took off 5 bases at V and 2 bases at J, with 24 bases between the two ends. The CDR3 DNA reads TGTGCCAGCAGCATTGGGAGGCTATACCGGGCCTCAAACTATGGCTACACCTTC. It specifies CASSIGRLYRASNYGYTF.

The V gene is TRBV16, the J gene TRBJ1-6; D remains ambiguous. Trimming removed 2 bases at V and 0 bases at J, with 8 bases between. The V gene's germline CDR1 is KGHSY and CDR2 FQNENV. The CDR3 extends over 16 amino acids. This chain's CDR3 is CASSQGRSSYNSPLHF. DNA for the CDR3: TGTGCCAGCAGCCAAGGCAGAAGCTCCTATAATTCACCCCTCCACTTT.

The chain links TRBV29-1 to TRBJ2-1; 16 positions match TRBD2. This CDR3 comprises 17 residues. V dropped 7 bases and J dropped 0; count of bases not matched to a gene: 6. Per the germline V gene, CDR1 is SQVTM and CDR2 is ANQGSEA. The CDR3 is CSAQGLAGGYSYNEQFF. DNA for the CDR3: TGCAGCGCCCAGGGACTAGCGGGGGGGTACTCCTACAATGAGCAGTTCTTC.

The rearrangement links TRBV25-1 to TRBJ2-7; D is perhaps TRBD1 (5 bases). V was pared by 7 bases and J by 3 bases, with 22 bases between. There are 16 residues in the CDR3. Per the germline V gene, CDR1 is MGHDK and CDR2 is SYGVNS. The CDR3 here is CASTPEAREVFYEQYF. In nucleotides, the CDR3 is TGTGCCAGCACCCCCGAGGCCAGGGAAGTCTTCTACGAGCAGTACTTC.

This CDR3 is CATTAGGYTGELFF. Written as DNA, the CDR3 is TGTGCCACCACGGCGGGGGGGTACACCGGGGAGCTGTTTTTT. The rearrangement joins TRBV24-1 to TRBJ2-2, with 9 bases that match TRBD2. The CDR3 runs to 14 residues. Germline CDR1 is KGHDR and CDR2 is SFDVKD. V lost 8 bases, J lost 3 bases, and 3 bases stayed unmatched.

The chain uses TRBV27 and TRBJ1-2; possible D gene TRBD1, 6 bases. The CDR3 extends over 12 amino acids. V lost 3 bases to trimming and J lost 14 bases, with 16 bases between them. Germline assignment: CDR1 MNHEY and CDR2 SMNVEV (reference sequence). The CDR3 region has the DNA TGTGCCAGCAGTTTCCTAGGGGGAGGGCTAACCTTC. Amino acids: CASSFLGGGLTF.

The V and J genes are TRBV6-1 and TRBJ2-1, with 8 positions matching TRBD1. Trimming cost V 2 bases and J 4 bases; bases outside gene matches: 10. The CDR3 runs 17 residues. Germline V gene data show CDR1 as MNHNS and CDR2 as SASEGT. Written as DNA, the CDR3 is TGTGCCAGCAGTGAATCCCAGGGGGCGATCCTGTACAATGAGCAGTTCTTC. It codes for CASSESQGAILYNEQFF.

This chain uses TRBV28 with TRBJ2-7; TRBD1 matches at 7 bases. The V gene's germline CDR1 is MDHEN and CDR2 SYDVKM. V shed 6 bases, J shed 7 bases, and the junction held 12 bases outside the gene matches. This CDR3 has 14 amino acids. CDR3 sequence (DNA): TGTGCCAGCAGAGACGAGGGGACAGCTTTAGAGCAGTACTTC. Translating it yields CASRDEGTALEQYF.

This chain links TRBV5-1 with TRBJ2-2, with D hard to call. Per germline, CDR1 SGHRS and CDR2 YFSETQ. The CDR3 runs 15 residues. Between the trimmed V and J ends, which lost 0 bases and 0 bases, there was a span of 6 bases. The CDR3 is CASSLVAPNTGELFF. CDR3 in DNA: TGCGCCAGCAGCTTGGTGGCACCGAACACCGGGGAGCTGTTTTTT.

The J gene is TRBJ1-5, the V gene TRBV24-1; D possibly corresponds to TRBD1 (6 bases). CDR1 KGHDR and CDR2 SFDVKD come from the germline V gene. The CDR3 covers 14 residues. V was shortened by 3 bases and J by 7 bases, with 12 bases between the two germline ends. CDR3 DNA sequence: TGTGCCACCAGTGATAACAGGGCAGACCAGCCCCAGCATTTT. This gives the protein CATSDNRADQPQHF.

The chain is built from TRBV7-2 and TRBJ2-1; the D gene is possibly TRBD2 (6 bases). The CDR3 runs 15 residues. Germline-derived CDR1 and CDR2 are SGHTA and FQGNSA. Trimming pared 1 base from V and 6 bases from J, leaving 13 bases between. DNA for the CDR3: TGTGCCAGCAGCTTAGTGGCGGGGCTTACCAATGAGCAGTTCTTC. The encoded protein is CASSLVAGLTNEQFF.

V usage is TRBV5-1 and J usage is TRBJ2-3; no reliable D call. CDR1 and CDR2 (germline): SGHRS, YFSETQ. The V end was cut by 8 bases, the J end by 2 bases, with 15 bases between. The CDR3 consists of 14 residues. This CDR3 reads CASRLEPHTDTQYF. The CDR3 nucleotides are TGCGCCAGTCGACTTGAGCCACACACAGATACGCAGTATTTT. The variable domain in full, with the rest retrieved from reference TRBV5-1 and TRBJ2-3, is KAGVTQTPRYLIKTRGQQVTLSCSPISGHRSVSWYQQTPGQGLQFLFEYFSETQRNKGNFPGRFSGRQFSNSRSEMNVSTLELGDSALYLCASRLEPHTDTQYFGPGTRLTVL.

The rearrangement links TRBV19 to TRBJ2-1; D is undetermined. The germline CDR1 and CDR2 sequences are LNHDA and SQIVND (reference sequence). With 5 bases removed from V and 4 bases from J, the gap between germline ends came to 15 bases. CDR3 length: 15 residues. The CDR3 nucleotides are TGTGCCAGTAGTTCACCCGGGTCAGCGTACAATGAGCAGTTCTTC. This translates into CASSSPGSAYNEQFF.

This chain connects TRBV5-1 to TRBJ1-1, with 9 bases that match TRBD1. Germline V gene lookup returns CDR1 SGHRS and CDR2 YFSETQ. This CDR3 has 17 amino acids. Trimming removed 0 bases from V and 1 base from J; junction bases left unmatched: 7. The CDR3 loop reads CASSLEKDRGWNTEAFF. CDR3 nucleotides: TGCGCCAGCAGCTTGGAAAAGGACAGGGGTTGGAACACTGAAGCTTTCTTT. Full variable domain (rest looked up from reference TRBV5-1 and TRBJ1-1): KAGVTQTPRYLIKTRGQQVTLSCSPISGHRSVSWYQQTPGQGLQFLFEYFSETQRNKGNFPGRFSGRQFSNSRSEMNVSTLELGDSALYLCASSLEKDRGWNTEAFFGQGTRLTVV.

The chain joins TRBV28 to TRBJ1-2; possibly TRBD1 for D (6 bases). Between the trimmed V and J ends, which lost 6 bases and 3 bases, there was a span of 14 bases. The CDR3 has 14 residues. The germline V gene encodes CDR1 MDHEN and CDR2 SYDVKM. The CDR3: CASRTQGPYYGYTF. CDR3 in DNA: TGTGCCAGCAGAACACAGGGTCCCTACTATGGCTACACCTTC.